This record concerns one T cell receptor beta chain sequence. The source of the sample is a study of response to subunit inactivated influenza vaccine. Germline V lookup: CDR1 SGHRS, CDR2 YFSETQ. The CDR3 is 16 residues long. With 4 bases clipped from V and 0 bases from J, the junction kept 6 bases outside the gene matches. TCRdb re-called the RT-PCR reads through MiXCR, storing one row per CDR3 protein. Here the sample spans about 650,000 distinct CDR3 sequences, roughly 14% being singletons. This receptor was identified in a man aged 45-60 years who received an inactivated influenza vaccine. The chain is built from TRBV5-1 and TRBJ2-1; 8 nucleotides match TRBD2. This sample comprised PBMCs from blood, obtained 11 to 12 days after vaccination. CDR3 in amino acids: CASSPIAGFSYNEQFF. In nucleotides, the CDR3 is TGCGCCAGCAGCCCCATAGCGGGATTCTCCTACAATGAGCAGTTCTTC.